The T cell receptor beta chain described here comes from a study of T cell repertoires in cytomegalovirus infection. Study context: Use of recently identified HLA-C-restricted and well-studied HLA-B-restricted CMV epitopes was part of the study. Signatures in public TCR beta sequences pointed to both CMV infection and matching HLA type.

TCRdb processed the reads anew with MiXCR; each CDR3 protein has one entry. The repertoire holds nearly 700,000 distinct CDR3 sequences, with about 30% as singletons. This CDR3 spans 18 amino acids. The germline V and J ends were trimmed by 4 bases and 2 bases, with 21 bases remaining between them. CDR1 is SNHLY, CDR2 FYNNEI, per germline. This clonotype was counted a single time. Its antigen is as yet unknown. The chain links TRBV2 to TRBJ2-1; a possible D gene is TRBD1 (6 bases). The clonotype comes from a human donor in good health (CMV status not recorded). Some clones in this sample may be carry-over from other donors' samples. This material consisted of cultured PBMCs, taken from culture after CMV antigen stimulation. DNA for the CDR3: TGTGCCAGCAGTGGCAGGGGTGTCACTTCCAAGCCCTACAATGAGCAGTTCTTC. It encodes CASSGRGVTSKPYNEQFF.